The 3 T cell receptor beta chains given below trace back to one sample, sequenced in a study of PD-L1 blockade in urothelial cancer. Clones were sequenced by immunoSEQ multiplex PCR, and TCRdb holds only the in-frame ones, with some missing. The sample contains tens of thousands of clones, 60% to 85% of which appear only once. As to time point: pretreatment peripheral blood. The sequencing here drew on PBMCs, taken around atezolizumab (anti-PD-L1) treatment. The receptors here all came from a man aged 65 to 79 with urothelial cancer.

The rearrangement uses TRBV7-9 and TRBJ1-1; D not certain. Germline V gene lookup returns CDR1 SEHNR and CDR2 FQNEAQ (reference sequence). Trimming removed 1 base from V and 3 bases from J, with 9 bases in between. This CDR3 region has 14 residues. The CDR3 region has the DNA TGTGCCAGCAGCTTAGATGAGGGATACACTGAAGCTTTCTTT. Translated, it gives CASSLDEGYTEAFF.

This chain links TRBV9 with TRBJ2-7, with 13 bases aligning to TRBD2. The germline V gene has CDR1 SGDLS and CDR2 YYNGEE. The length of the CDR3 is 16 residues. The junction had 8 bases not matched to a gene; V was cut back by 3 bases and J by 5 bases. This CDR3 reads CASSASGTSGTHEQYF. For the CDR3, the DNA is TGTGCCAGCAGCGCCTCCGGGACTAGCGGGACCCACGAGCAGTACTTC.

The chain couples TRBV18 to TRBJ1-2, with no clear D. CDR1 and CDR2 from the germline V gene are KGHSH and LQKENI. The CDR3 totals 12 residues. V lost 2 bases and J lost 13, with 14 bases in between. This CDR3 is CASSPSTRECTF. The CDR3 region has the DNA TGTGCCAGCTCACCAAGTACGAGGGAGTGCACCTTC.